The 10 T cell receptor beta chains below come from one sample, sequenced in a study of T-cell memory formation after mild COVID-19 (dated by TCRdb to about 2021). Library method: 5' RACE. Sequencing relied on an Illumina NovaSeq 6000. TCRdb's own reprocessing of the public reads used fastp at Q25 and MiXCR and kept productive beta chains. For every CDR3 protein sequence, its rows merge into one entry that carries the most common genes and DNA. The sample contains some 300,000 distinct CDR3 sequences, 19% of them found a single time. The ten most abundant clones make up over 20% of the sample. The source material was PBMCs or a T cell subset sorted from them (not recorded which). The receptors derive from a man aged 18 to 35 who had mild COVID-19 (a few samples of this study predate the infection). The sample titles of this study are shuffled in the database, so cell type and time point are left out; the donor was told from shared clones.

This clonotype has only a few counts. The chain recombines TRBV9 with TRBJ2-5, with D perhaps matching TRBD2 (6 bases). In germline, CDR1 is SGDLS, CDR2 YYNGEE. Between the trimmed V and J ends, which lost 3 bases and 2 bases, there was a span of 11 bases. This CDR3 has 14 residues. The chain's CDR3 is CASSAWDSQETQYF. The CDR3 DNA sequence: TGTGCCAGCAGCGCCTGGGACTCGCAAGAGACCCAGTACTTC.

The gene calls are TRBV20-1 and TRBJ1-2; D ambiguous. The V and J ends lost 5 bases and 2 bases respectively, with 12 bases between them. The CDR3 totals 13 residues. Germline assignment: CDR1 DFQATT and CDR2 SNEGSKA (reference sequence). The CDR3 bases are TGCAGTGCTGGAAGCCCCACAAACTATGGCTACACCTTC. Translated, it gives CSAGSPTNYGYTF.

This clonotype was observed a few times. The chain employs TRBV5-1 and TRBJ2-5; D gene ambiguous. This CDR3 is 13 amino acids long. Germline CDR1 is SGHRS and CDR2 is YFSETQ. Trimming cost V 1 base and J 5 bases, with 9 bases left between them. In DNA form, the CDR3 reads TGCGCCAGCAGCTTGCTGAGGTTCGAGACCCAGTACTTC. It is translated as CASSLLRFETQYF.

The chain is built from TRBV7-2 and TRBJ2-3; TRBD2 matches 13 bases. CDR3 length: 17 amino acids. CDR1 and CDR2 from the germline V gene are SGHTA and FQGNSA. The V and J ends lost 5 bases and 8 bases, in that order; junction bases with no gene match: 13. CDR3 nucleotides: TGTGCCAGCAGCAGGACTAGCGGGGGACTCTTTGATATTACGCAGTATTTT. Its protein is CASSRTSGGLFDITQYF.

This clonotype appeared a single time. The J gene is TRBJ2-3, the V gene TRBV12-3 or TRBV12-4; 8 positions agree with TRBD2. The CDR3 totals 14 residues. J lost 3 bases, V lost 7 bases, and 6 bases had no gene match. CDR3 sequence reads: CASNSRGGTDTQYF. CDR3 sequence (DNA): TGTGCCAGCAACTCCCGCGGGGGGACAGATACGCAGTATTTT.

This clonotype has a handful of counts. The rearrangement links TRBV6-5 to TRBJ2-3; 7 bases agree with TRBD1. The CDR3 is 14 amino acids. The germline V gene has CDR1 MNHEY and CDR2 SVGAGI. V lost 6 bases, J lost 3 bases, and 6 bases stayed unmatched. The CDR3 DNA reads TGTGCCAGCAGCCTGACAGGGCAGACAGATACGCAGTATTTT. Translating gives CASSLTGQTDTQYF.

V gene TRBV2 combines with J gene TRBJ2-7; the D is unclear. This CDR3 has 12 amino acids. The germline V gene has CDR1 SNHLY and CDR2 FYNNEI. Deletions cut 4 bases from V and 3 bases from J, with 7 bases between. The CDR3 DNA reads TGTGCCAGCAGTGTGCGGATCTACGAGCAGTACTTC. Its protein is CASSVRIYEQYF.

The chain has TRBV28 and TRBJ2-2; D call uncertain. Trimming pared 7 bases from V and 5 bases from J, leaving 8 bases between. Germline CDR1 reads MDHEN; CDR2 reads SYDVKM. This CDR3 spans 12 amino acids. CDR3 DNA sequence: TGTGCCAGCATTTCGCGGACCGGGGAGCTGTTTTTT. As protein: CASISRTGELFF.

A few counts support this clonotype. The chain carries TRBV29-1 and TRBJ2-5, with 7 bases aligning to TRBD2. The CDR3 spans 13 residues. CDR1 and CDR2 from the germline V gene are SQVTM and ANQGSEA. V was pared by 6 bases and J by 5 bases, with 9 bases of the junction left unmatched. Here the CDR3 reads CSVAPVGGETQYF. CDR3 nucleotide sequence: TGCAGCGTCGCCCCGGTGGGGGGGGAGACCCAGTACTTC. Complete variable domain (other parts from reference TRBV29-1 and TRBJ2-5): SAVISQKPSRDICQRGTSLTIQCQVDSQVTMMFWYRQQPGQSLTLIATANQGSEATYESGFVIDKFPISRPNLTFSTLTVSNMSPEDSSIYLCSVAPVGGETQYFGPGTRLLVL.

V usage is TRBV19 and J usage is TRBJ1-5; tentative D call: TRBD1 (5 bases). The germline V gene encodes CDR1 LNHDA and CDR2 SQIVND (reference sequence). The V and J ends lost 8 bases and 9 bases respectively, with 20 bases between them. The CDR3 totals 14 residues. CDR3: CASSGRQGGRPQHF. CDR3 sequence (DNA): TGTGCCAGTTCTGGACGGCAGGGTGGTCGGCCCCAGCATTTT.